This T cell receptor beta chain comes out of a study of T cell responses to AZD1222 COVID-19 vaccine listed by TCRdb under 2021. Regarding the complete study: AZD1222 recipients given second doses at about 4 weeks or at about 12 weeks were pooled, since spike-specific TCR depth and breadth were not found to differ between the two schedules. Enrollment into the trials was organized by age into subgroups of 18-55, 56-69 and 70-plus years, and those subgroups contained roughly 150, 30 and 60 TCR-sequenced participants, respectively. TCR sequencing was performed for some 250 trial participants, of whom roughly 200 were given two doses of AZD1222 and around 26 were given two doses of MenACWY control vaccine.

Comments on this clone: The clone's antigen remains unknown. No base quality information exists; no much larger clone differs at one position.

V lost 6 bases and J lost 5 bases, and the count of bases not matched to a germline gene is 5. CDR1 and CDR2, per the germline V gene, are MDHEN and SYDVKM. From cysteine to phenylalanine, the CDR3 is 13 amino acids long. CDR3 DNA is the only sequence kept; it has 39 bases, read in frame from the first base. The CDR3 regions of human TCRbeta chains were analyzed by immunosequencing. In the source study's methods: TCRs in the repertoires were compared against a reference library of SARS-CoV-2-specific TCRs that had been generated with the MIRA antigen-specificity platform. Breadth meant the fraction of unique TCRs that were SARS-CoV-2-associated, whereas depth meant the fraction of total T cells that were SARS-CoV-2-associated. Using the MIRA data, each spike-specific TCR was mapped to the spike region that the TCR reacts to and placed in a CD4 or CD8 class. Log10-transformed breadth and depth values were compared by one-way ANOVA with Sidak's multiple comparisons tests. TCRdb took this table from immuneACCESS and kept in-frame rearrangements with V and J called. Such tables lack part of the clones; where checked against another copy, unresolved V genes explain under half of the gap, and the rest is unexplained. D and trimming were read from the DNA, whereas the V and J calls and clone size are those reported in that table. The sample table records around 120,000 clones; roughly 87% of these occur just once. Approximately 7.5% of the sample is held by the ten biggest clonotypes.

The time point label, as the study defines it: baseline before first vaccination. The vaccinee samples were drawn from two UK trials, COV001 and COV002, one of which was a single-blind randomized controlled phase 2/3 trial testing AZD1222 (ChAdOx1 nCoV-19) in healthy adults. For TCRbeta chain sequencing, PBMC samples were collected from trial participants at day 0 and at day 28 after the second dose. Study-wide conclusions, independent of this receptor: Only 5 to 7 AZD1222 recipients were SARS-CoV-2 seropositive at baseline, limiting conclusions about previously exposed vaccinees. No day 14 peak-response samples were available, so repertoires were characterized only after the peak T cell response. In the small 56-69-year group, the increase in depth fell short of significance, most likely because of low power. Epitopes outside the regions mutated in the B.1.351 and B.1.1.7 variants were reportedly recognized by nearly half of the unique spike-specific TCRs. Participants were mostly white British and included more females than males, and it was suggested by the authors that clonal diversity may have been underestimated. The whole spike protein was spanned by vaccine-associated CD4 TCRs, and dominant responses were seen in regions 160-218 and 743-854. After two AZD1222 doses, spike-specific TCR breadth and depth were significantly higher than at day 0 and than in MenACWY recipients.

The chain couples TRBV28 to TRBJ2-5, and 8 junctional nucleotides match TRBD1. The sequence derives from an adult in good health. The sequences come from peripheral blood, collected on day 0 of AZD1222 vaccination. This receptor carries the CDR3 CASSRNRGETQYF. The DNA reads as follows: TGTGCCAGCAGCCGTAACAGGGGGGAGACCCAGTACTTC. The CDR3, completed at both ends by the reference TRBV28 and TRBJ2-5 genes, gives the full variable domain DVKVTQSSRYLVKRTGEKVFLECVQDMDHENMFWYRQDPGLGLRLIYFSYDVKMKEKGDIPEGYSVSREKKERFSLILESASTNQTSMYLCASSRNRGETQYFGPGTRLLVL.